Reported below is one T cell receptor (beta chain). The germline V gene has CDR1 LNHDA and CDR2 SQIVND (reference sequence). V lost 4 bases and J lost 5, with 17 bases in between. This CDR3 region has 16 residues. These data come from a study of blood T cell repertoires in COVID-19. Across the whole study: T cells, B-cell-depleted T cells, or PBMCs provided the cDNA or gDNA that served as material.

Seattle patients were enrolled while actively infected and followed longitudinally. Original processing methods: Cell counts per sample came from amplifying reference gene primers. This table comes from immunoSEQ multiplex PCR, and its TCRdb copy is limited to in-frame clones, with some not included. V and J calls and clone size are those listed in that table; D and trimming were worked out from the DNA. The sample has 250,000 to 350,000 clones, 70% to 85% seen once. The receptor was isolated from a human donor with COVID-19, enrolled during active disease. The donor label of this sample is uncertain. Sequencing was done on a sample of peripheral blood. The chain joins TRBV19 to TRBJ2-2; D possibly corresponds to TRBD1 (6 bases). The CDR3 sequence: CASSSRQVRGTGELFF. CDR3 in DNA: TGTGCCAGTAGTAGCCGACAGGTCAGGGGAACCGGGGAGCTGTTTTTT.